The next 8 T cell receptor beta chains were all read from a single sample in a study of blood T cell repertoires in COVID-19. The method was immunoSEQ multiplex PCR; TCRdb's version includes in-frame clones alone and lacks a portion of them. The data contain some 120,000 clones, about 93% of them singletons. Source material: peripheral blood. The receptors shown here come from a man aged 45-60 years with COVID-19, enrolled during active disease.

The V call is TRBV7-9, the J call TRBJ2-1, with 8 positions matching TRBD2. CDR1 is SEHNR, CDR2 FQNEAQ, per germline (reference sequence). With 0 bases clipped from V and 6 bases from J, the junction kept 7 bases outside the gene matches. The CDR3 has 16 amino acids. The CDR3 region is CASSLARGAVRNEQFF. In DNA form, the CDR3 reads TGTGCCAGCAGCTTAGCGCGGGGGGCCGTTCGCAATGAGCAGTTCTTC.

The gene calls are TRBV5-1 and TRBJ1-1; D gene uncertain. Germline-derived CDR1 and CDR2 are SGHRS and YFSETQ. The CDR3 sequence is 12 residues long. Trimming shortened V by 6 bases and J by 5 bases, and 11 bases separated the two germline ends. The CDR3 bases are TGCGCCAGCACCCTGCGGGGTACTGAAGCTTTCTTT. Its translation: CASTLRGTEAFF.

V gene TRBV6-2 or TRBV6-3 combines with J gene TRBJ2-1; 11 bases fit TRBD2. From germline, CDR1 is MNHEY and CDR2 SVGEGT. The CDR3 consists of 19 residues. The J segment lost 3 bases and the V segment lost 4 bases, leaving 14 bases of the junction unmatched. CDR3 nucleotides: TGTGCCAGCAGTTCTCAAACTAGCGGGAGCCTGATAAGCTACAATGAGCAGTTCTTC. Amino acid sequence: CASSSQTSGSLISYNEQFF.

This chain joins TRBV9 and TRBJ2-1; tentatively, D is TRBD2 (6 bases). V gave up 0 bases and J gave up 4 bases, with 11 bases separating them. This CDR3 region has 15 residues. CDR1 is SGDLS and CDR2 is YYNGEE in the germline V gene. The CDR3, as DNA: TGTGCCAGCAGCGTAGAGGGACTGCCATACAATGAGCAGTTCTTC. This sequence encodes CASSVEGLPYNEQFF.

This clone was found a few times. The rearrangement joins TRBV7-6 to TRBJ2-2, with 7 nucleotides matching TRBD1. There are 19 residues in the CDR3. The ends lost 0 bases at V and 6 bases at J; junction bases unmatched: 16. Germline-derived CDR1 and CDR2 are SGHVS and FNYEAQ. In nucleotides, the CDR3 is TGTGCCAGCAGCTTAGCTCCCCTCCCTCGGGACAGTTCCCCCGGGGAGCTGTTTTTT. Its protein is CASSLAPLPRDSSPGELFF.

This chain joins TRBV15 and TRBJ2-1; TRBD2 matches 8 bases. CDR1 and CDR2 (germline): LNHNV, YYDKDF (reference sequence). The CDR3 covers 16 residues. J gave up 5 bases and V 3 bases, and 9 bases lay outside the gene matches. The CDR3 reads CATSRERGWPNNEQFF. CDR3 nucleotides: TGTGCCACCAGCAGGGAGCGGGGGTGGCCGAACAATGAGCAGTTCTTC. Together with reference TRBV15 and TRBJ2-1, the CDR3 gives the full variable domain: DAMVIQNPRYQVTQFGKPVTLSCSQTLNHNVMYWYQQKSSQAPKLLFHYYDKDFNNEADTPDNFQSRRPNTSFCFLDIRSPGLGDTAMYLCATSRERGWPNNEQFFGPGTRLTVL.

The chain employs TRBV4-1 and TRBJ2-1; TRBD1 matches 7 bases. The germline CDR1 and CDR2 sequences are MGHRA and YSYEKL. This CDR3 is 16 amino acids long. With V trimmed by 1 base and J by 8 bases, 11 bases remained unmatched. CDR3 DNA sequence: TGCGCCAGCAGCCAAGTATCTAGGACAGGCGTTTATGAGCAGTTCTTC. It yields the protein CASSQVSRTGVYEQFF.

V usage is TRBV5-4 and J usage is TRBJ1-4; TRBD1 is a possible D gene (6 bases). CDR1 and CDR2 (germline): SGHNT, YYREEE (reference sequence). V lost 2 bases and J 6 bases, leaving 11 bases between the germline ends. This CDR3 contains 14 residues. The CDR3 DNA is TGTGCCAGCAGCTTCAGGACAGATCATGAAAAACTGTTTTTT. Residues: CASSFRTDHEKLFF.